These 20 T cell receptor beta chains originate from one sample sequenced in a study of T-cell memory formation after mild COVID-19. TCRdb used MiXCR to reprocess the 5' RACE reads, holding one entry per CDR3 protein. The sample records 400,000 or so distinct CDR3 sequences, roughly 20% being singletons. The sample taken for sequencing was PBMCs or a T cell subset sorted from them (not recorded which). Receptor source: an adult woman who had mild COVID-19 (a few samples of this study predate the infection). Cell type and time point are not known.

The rearrangement links TRBV9 to TRBJ1-2; D may be TRBD1 (6 bases). CDR3 size: 12 residues. Trimming left V 3 bases short and J 10 bases short, with 13 bases between. From germline, CDR1 is SGDLS and CDR2 YYNGEE. This CDR3 reads CASSARDNAYTF. In DNA, the CDR3 is TGTGCCAGCAGCGCCCGGGACAATGCCTACACCTTC.

This clonotype has only a few counts. The J gene is TRBJ2-7, the V gene TRBV7-2; 9 positions agree with TRBD1. The CDR3 runs to 14 residues. The V gene end was trimmed by 5 bases and the J gene end by 0 bases; junction bases not matched to a gene: 2. Germline V gene lookup returns CDR1 SGHTA and CDR2 FQGNSA. The CDR3 coding sequence is TGTGCCAGCAGCAACAGGGGGCTCTCCTACGAGCAGTACTTC. Translation: CASSNRGLSYEQYF.

This clonotype was recorded a few times. The rearrangement links TRBV30 to TRBJ2-7; 7 bases agree with TRBD2. The junction had 12 bases not matched to a gene; V was cut back by 3 bases and J by 4 bases. The CDR3 length is 15 residues. Germline CDR1 GTSNPN, CDR2 SVGIG (reference sequence). The DNA of the CDR3 is TGTGCCTGGAGCGCAAACGGCCCGGGGGGATACGAGCAGTACTTC. The encoded protein is CAWSANGPGGYEQYF.

In this sample, this clonotype turned up a few times. The V gene is TRBV4-1, the J gene TRBJ1-5, with 8 nucleotides matching TRBD1. This CDR3 is built from 14 residues. The germline V gene encodes CDR1 MGHRA and CDR2 YSYEKL. The ends lost 0 bases at V and 15 bases at J; junction bases unmatched: 10. CDR3 region: CASSQDVQGGTGHF. DNA of the CDR3: TGCGCCAGCAGCCAAGATGTACAGGGGGGGACTGGGCATTTT.

This clonotype was picked up a small number of times. The chain employs TRBV4-1 and TRBJ2-7, with D perhaps being TRBD1 or TRBD2 (5 bases each). V lost 4 bases and J 5 bases, leaving 15 bases between the germline ends. Looked up from germline, CDR1 is MGHRA and CDR2 is YSYEKL. The CDR3 runs to 14 residues. The CDR3 region has the DNA TGCGCCAGCAGCCCCGCAGGGAGCCCGGACGAGCAGTACTTC. It translates to CASSPAGSPDEQYF.

This sequence joins TRBV20-1 and TRBJ1-2; D not certain. The V end was cut by 3 bases, the J end by 4 bases, with 15 bases between. CDR3 length: 14 residues. Germline CDR1 and CDR2: DFQATT and SNEGSKA (reference sequence). Here the CDR3 reads CSASGFGHSYGYTF. Written as DNA, the CDR3 is TGCAGTGCTAGCGGTTTCGGGCATAGCTATGGCTACACCTTC.

This clonotype was recorded only once. The V call is TRBV20-1, the J call TRBJ2-7; TRBD1 matches 9 bases. Trimming removed 3 bases from V and 5 bases from J; junction bases left unmatched: 14. The germline gives CDR1 DFQATT, CDR2 SNEGSKA (reference sequence). This CDR3 has 16 amino acids. This CDR3 is CSASSSGTGFFHEQYF. In DNA, the CDR3 is TGCAGTGCTAGTAGTAGTGGGACAGGGTTTTTCCACGAGCAGTACTTC.

This clonotype was counted a few times. The gene calls are TRBV10-3 and TRBJ2-6, with D tentatively TRBD2 (6 bases). CDR1 and CDR2 from the germline V gene are ENHRY and SYGVKD. The CDR3 consists of 18 residues. V lost 0 bases, J lost 0 bases, and 12 bases lay in between. The CDR3 loop reads CAISESTTEGSGANVLTF. CDR3 DNA sequence: TGTGCCATCAGTGAGTCGACGACGGAGGGCTCTGGGGCCAACGTCCTGACTTTC.

V is TRBV4-2 and J is TRBJ2-1, with TRBD2 matching over 8 bases. The germline V gene encodes CDR1 LGHNA and CDR2 YNFKEQ. J gave up 4 bases and V 0 bases, and 11 bases lay outside the gene matches. The CDR3 covers 18 residues. DNA of the CDR3: TGTGCCAGCAGCCAAGAGACGGCGTTAGCGGGACTATACAATGAGCAGTTCTTC. It encodes CASSQETALAGLYNEQFF.

This chain uses TRBV20-1 with TRBJ1-5; D possibly corresponds to TRBD1 (6 bases). This CDR3 region has 14 residues. Germline V gives CDR1 DFQATT, CDR2 SNEGSKA (reference sequence). The V end was cut by 0 bases, the J end by 6 bases, with 12 bases between. In DNA, the CDR3 is TGCAGTGCTAGAGAGAGGGGCAGGGGTCAGCCCCAGCATTTT. This codes for CSARERGRGQPQHF.

The genes are TRBV14 and TRBJ2-5; 9 bases are shared with TRBD2. The CDR3 runs 19 residues. Germline trimming cut 3 bases from V and 1 base from J; bases unmatched to any gene: 15. Germline CDR1 is SGHDN and CDR2 is FVKESK. The CDR3 nucleotides are TGTGCCAGCAGCCAGGCGACAGGGTTACTAGCGGGCCTCCAAGAGACCCAGTACTTC. This translates into CASSQATGLLAGLQETQYF. The variable domain in full, with the rest retrieved from reference TRBV14 and TRBJ2-5, is EAGVTQFPSHSVIEKGQTVTLRCDPISGHDNLYWYRRVMGKEIKFLLHFVKESKQDESGMPNNRFLAERTGGTYSTLKVQPAELEDSGVYFCASSQATGLLAGLQETQYFGPGTRLLVL.

The gene calls are TRBV11-2 and TRBJ2-7; 7 positions match TRBD2. Germline V gene data show CDR1 as SGHAT and CDR2 as FQNNGV. There are 19 residues in the CDR3. The V segment lost 1 base and the J segment 0 bases; nucleotides outside the gene matches: 15. The CDR3 sequence: CASSLVAGRNYLSSYEQYF. CDR3 DNA sequence: TGTGCCAGCAGCTTAGTTGCCGGGAGGAACTACCTTAGCTCCTACGAGCAGTACTTC.

V and J are TRBV15 and TRBJ1-6, with a possible D match to TRBD1 (6 bases). Germline V gene lookup returns CDR1 LNHNV and CDR2 YYDKDF (reference sequence). The CDR3 totals 13 residues. The V gene lost 3 bases and the J gene lost 9 bases, with 9 bases spanning the gap. The CDR3 sequence: CATSRAGVSPLHF. The CDR3 region has the DNA TGTGCCACCAGCAGGGCAGGGGTTTCACCCCTCCACTTT.

This clonotype came up a few times. V gene TRBV30 combines with J gene TRBJ2-3, with no clear D. This CDR3 has 11 amino acids. The germline CDR1 and CDR2 sequences are GTSNPN and SVGIG (reference sequence). Trimming left V 0 bases short and J 5 bases short, with 3 bases between. DNA for the CDR3: TGTGCCTGGAGTGTGGGAGATACGCAGTATTTT. Translation gives CAWSVGDTQYF.

The V gene is TRBV5-4, the J gene TRBJ2-1; 11 nucleotides agree with TRBD2. The germline CDR1 and CDR2 sequences are SGHNT and YYREEE (reference sequence). The CDR3 loop spans 15 amino acids. V lost 4 bases to trimming and J lost 7 bases; unmatched junction nucleotides: 7. The CDR3 DNA reads as TGTGCCAGCAGCGTTCCGACTAGCGGGGTAAATGAGCAGTTCTTC. Translation: CASSVPTSGVNEQFF.

J is TRBJ2-5 and V is TRBV12-3 or TRBV12-4, with 7 bases fitting TRBD2. This CDR3 is built from 16 residues. With 5 bases clipped from V and 3 bases from J, the junction kept 12 bases outside the gene matches. CDR3 in amino acids: CASSPGVVGREETQYF. The CDR3 coding sequence is TGTGCCAGCAGTCCAGGAGTAGTGGGGAGGGAAGAGACCCAGTACTTC.

This chain links TRBV15 with TRBJ2-3; 9 bases align to TRBD2. Per the germline V gene, CDR1 is LNHNV and CDR2 is YYDKDF (reference sequence). The ends lost 0 bases at V and 3 bases at J; junction bases unmatched: 7. The CDR3 covers 17 residues. CDR3 protein: CATSRDHGGRATDTQYF. CDR3 coding DNA: TGTGCCACCAGCAGAGATCATGGCGGGAGGGCGACAGATACGCAGTATTTT.

The chain uses TRBV2 and TRBJ1-2; TRBD1 aligns across 10 bases. The junction had 6 bases not matched to a gene; V was cut back by 6 bases and J by 8 bases. The CDR3 extends over 13 amino acids. Germline V gene lookup returns CDR1 SNHLY and CDR2 FYNNEI. The chain's CDR3 is CASRSGTGVGYTF. Here the CDR3 DNA reads TGTGCCAGCAGGTCCGGGACAGGGGTCGGCTACACCTTC.

This clonotype was counted ten times or more. This chain connects TRBV5-1 to TRBJ2-1; 8 bases fit TRBD2. With 5 bases clipped from V and 1 base from J, the junction kept 8 bases outside the gene matches. Germline CDR1 SGHRS, CDR2 YFSETQ. There are 16 residues in the CDR3. CDR3 sequence (DNA): TGCGCCAGCAGACCTACTAGCGGCTTGTCCTACAATGAGCAGTTCTTC. It specifies CASRPTSGLSYNEQFF.

This clonotype turned up a few times. The rearrangement links TRBV20-1 to TRBJ2-4, with 9 bases fitting TRBD2. Per the germline V gene, CDR1 is DFQATT and CDR2 is SNEGSKA (reference sequence). J gave up 5 bases and V 5 bases, and 4 bases lay outside the gene matches. There are 13 residues in the CDR3. This CDR3 is CSAPRGGENIQYF. The CDR3 DNA sequence: TGCAGTGCTCCGCGGGGGGGCGAAAACATTCAGTACTTC.